A selection of T cell receptor beta chains follows, all from one sample in a study of blood T cells in healthy people across ages. TCRdb itself ran the 5' RACE reads through MiXCR, one entry per CDR3 protein. The sample carries 1.2 million to 1.5 million distinct CDR3 sequences, 35% to 45% recorded once. Sample: blood. All receptors derive from a woman aged 18 to 35 in good health. Each CDR3 is given without its conserved first and last residue.

len: 13; v_gene: TRBV10-3; CDR3aa: AISESTGANTEAF
len: 12; v_gene: TRBV6-2/TRBV6-3; CDR3aa: ASSPSPGQYEQY
len: 14; v_gene: TRBV5-1; CDR3aa: ASSLQAGGRPDTQY
len: 14; v_gene: TRBV7-8; CDR3aa: ASSFTSGTYTGELF
len: 12; v_gene: TRBV12-3/TRBV12-4; CDR3aa: ASSLLGANQPQH
len: 12; v_gene: TRBV4-3; CDR3aa: ASSQARPGDTQY
len: 9; v_gene: TRBV4-2; CDR3aa: ASSQDSPLH
len: 11; v_gene: TRBV18; CDR3aa: ASSVATKWGYT
len: 10; v_gene: TRBV12-3/TRBV12-4; CDR3aa: ASSTTDNEQY
len: 13; v_gene: TRBV9; CDR3aa: ASSVGGTIAYEQY
len: 12; v_gene: TRBV6-5; CDR3aa: ASSFSGGRTEAF
len: 12; v_gene: TRBV12-3/TRBV12-4; CDR3aa: ASRTGGAVEKLF
len: 15; v_gene: TRBV4-1; CDR3aa: ASSQDSSRYPKETQY
len: 13; v_gene: TRBV6-6; CDR3aa: ASSLGLLNTGELF
len: 13; v_gene: TRBV5-1; CDR3aa: ASSPPGLTDYGYT
len: 15; v_gene: TRBV19; CDR3aa: ASSIGLGDSLNTEAF
len: 12; v_gene: TRBV28; CDR3aa: ASNSGTVNYGYT